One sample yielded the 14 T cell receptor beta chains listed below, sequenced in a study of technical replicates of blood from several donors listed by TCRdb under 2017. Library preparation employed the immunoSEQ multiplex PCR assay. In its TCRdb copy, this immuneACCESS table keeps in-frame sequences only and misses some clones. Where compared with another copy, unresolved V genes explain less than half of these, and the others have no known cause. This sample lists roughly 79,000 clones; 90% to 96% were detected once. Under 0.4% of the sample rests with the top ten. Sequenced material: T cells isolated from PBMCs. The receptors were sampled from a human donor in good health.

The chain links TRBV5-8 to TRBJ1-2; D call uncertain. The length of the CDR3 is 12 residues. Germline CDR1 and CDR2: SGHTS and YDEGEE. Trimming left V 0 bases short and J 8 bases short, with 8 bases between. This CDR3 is CASSLDIQGYTF. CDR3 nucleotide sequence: TGTGCCAGCAGCTTGGATATACAGGGCTACACCTTC.

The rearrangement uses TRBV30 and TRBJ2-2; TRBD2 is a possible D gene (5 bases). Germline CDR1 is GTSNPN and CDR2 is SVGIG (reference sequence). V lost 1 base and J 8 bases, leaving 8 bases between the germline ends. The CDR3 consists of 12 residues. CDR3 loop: CAWSAGTGELFF. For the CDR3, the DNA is TGTGCCTGGAGTGCGGGAACAGGGGAGCTGTTTTTT.

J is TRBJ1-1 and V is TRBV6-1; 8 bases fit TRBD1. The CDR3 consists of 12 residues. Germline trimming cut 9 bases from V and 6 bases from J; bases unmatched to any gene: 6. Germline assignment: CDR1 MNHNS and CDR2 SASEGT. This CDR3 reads CASQTGDAEAFF. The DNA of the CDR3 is TGTGCCAGTCAGACAGGGGATGCTGAAGCTTTCTTT.

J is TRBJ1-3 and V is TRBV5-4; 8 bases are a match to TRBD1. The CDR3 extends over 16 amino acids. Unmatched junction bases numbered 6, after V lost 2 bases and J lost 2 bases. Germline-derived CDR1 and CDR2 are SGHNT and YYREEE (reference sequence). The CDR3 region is CASSLGARGPGNTIYF. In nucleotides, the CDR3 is TGTGCCAGCAGCTTAGGCGCCAGGGGGCCTGGAAACACCATATATTTT.

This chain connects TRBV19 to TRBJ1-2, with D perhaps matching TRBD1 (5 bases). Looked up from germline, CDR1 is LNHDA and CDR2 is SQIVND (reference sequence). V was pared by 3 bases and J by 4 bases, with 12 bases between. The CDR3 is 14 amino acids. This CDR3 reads CASSMTERGYGYTF. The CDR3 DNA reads TGTGCCAGTAGTATGACAGAGCGCGGCTATGGCTACACCTTC. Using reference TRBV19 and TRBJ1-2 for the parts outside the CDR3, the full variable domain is DGGITQSPKYLFRKEGQNVTLSCEQNLNHDAMYWYRQDPGQGLRLIYYSQIVNDFQKGDIAEGYSVSREKKESFPLTVTSAQKNPTAFYLCASSMTERGYGYTFGSGTRLTVV.

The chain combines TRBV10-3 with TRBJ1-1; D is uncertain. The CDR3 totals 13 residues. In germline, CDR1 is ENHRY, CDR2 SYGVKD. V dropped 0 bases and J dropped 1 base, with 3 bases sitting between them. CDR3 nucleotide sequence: TGTGCCATCAGTGAGTCTCAGAACACTGAAGCTTTCTTT. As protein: CAISESQNTEAFF.

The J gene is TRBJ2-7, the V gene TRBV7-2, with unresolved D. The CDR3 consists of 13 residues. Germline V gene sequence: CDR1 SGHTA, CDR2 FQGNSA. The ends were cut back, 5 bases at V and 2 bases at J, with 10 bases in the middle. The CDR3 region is CASSQISPYEQYF. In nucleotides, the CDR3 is TGTGCCAGCAGCCAGATATCTCCCTACGAGCAGTACTTC.

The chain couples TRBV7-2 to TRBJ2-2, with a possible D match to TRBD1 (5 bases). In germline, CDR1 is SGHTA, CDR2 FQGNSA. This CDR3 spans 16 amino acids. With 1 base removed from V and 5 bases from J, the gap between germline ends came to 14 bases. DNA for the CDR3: TGTGCCAGCAGCTTAGTCTACAAAGGGGAAACCGGGGAGCTGTTTTTT. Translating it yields CASSLVYKGETGELFF.

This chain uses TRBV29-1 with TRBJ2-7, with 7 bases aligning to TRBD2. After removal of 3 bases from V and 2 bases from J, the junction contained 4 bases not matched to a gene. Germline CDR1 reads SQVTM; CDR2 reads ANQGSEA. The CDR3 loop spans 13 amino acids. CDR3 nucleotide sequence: TGCAGCGTTGAGGTGACTAGCCCCTACGAGCAGTACTTC. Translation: CSVEVTSPYEQYF.

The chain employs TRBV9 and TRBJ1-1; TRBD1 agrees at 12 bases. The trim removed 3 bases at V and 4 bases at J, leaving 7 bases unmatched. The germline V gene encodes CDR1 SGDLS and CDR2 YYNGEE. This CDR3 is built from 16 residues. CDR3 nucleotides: TGTGCCAGCAGCGATTCGCAGGGACAGGGGGCCACTGAAGCTTTCTTT. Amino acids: CASSDSQGQGATEAFF.

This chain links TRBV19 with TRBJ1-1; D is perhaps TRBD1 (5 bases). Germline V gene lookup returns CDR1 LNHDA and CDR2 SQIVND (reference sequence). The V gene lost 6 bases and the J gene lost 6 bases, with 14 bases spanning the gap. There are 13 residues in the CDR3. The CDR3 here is CASSYRSQAEAFF. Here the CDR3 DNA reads TGTGCCAGTAGCTACAGGTCTCAGGCTGAAGCTTTCTTT.

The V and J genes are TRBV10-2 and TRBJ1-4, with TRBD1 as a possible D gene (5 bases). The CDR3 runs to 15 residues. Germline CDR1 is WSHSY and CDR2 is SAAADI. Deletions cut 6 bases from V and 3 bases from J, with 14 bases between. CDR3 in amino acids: CASSKGEASNEKLFF. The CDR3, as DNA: TGCGCCAGCAGCAAAGGGGAGGCATCTAATGAAAAACTGTTTTTT.

The CDR3 DNA is TGTGCCAGCTCACCAGTAGGGGCGAACACTGAAGCTTTCTTT. As protein: CASSPVGANTEAFF. The J gene is TRBJ1-1, the V gene TRBV18, with a possible D match to TRBD1 (5 bases). V was trimmed by 2 bases and J by 1 base, leaving 8 bases between them. Germline assignment: CDR1 KGHSH and CDR2 LQKENI. The CDR3 is 14 residues long.

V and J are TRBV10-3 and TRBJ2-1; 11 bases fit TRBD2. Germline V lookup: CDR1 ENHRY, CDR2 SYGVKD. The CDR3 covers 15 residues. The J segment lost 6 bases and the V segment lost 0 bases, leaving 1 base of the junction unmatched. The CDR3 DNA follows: TGTGCCATCAGTGAGTCAACTAGCGGGGGCAATGAGCAGTTCTTC. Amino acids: CAISESTSGGNEQFF.